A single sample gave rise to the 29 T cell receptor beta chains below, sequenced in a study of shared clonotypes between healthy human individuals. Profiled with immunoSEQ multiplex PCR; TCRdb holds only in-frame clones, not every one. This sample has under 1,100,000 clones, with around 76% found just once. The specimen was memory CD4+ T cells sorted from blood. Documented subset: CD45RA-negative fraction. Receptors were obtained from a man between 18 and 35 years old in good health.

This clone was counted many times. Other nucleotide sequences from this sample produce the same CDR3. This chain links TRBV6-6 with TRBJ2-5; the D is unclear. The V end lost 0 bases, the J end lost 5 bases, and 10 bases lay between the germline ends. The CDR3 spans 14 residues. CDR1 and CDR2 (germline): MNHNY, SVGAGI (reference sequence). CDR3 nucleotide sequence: TGTGCCAGCAGTTACTCGGACCCTCGGGAGACCCAGTACTTC. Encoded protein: CASSYSDPRETQYF.

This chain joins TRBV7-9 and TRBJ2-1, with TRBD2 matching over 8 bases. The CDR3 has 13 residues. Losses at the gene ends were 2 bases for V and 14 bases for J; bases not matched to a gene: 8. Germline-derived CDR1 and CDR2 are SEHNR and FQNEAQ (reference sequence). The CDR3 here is CASSLHPTGGEFF. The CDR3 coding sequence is TGTGCCAGCAGCTTACACCCGACGGGGGGGGAGTTCTTC.

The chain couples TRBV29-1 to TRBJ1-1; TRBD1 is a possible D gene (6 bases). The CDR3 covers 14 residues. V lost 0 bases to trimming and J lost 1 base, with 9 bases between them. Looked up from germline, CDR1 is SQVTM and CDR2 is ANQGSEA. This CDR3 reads CSVEEKGQNTEAFF. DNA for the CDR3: TGCAGCGTTGAAGAAAAGGGACAGAACACTGAAGCTTTCTTT. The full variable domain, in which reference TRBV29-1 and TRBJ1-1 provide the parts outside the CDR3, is SAVISQKPSRDICQRGTSLTIQCQVDSQVTMMFWYRQQPGQSLTLIATANQGSEATYESGFVIDKFPISRPNLTFSTLTVSNMSPEDSSIYLCSVEEKGQNTEAFFGQGTRLTVV.

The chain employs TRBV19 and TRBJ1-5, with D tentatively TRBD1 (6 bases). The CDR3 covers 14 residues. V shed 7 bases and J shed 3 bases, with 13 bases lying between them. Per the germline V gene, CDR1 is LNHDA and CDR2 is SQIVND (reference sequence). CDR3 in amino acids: CASNGQYDNQPQHF. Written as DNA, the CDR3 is TGTGCCAGTAACGGACAGTACGACAATCAGCCCCAGCATTTT.

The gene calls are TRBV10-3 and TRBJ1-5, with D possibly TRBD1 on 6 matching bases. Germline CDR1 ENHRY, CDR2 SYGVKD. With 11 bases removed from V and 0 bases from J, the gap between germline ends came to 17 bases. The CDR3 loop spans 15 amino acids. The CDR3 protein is CAARTDDNSNQPQHF. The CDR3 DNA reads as TGTGCCGCCAGGACAGACGATAATAGCAATCAGCCCCAGCATTTT.

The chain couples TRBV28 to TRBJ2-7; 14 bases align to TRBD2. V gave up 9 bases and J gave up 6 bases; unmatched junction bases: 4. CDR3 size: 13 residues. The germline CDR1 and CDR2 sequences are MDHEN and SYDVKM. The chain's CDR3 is CASLGLAGVEQYF. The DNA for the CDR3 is TGTGCCAGTCTGGGACTAGCGGGAGTCGAGCAGTACTTC.

The CDR3 loop is CASRVLVGPNYGYTF. The CDR3 coding sequence is TGTGCCAGCAGAGTCTTAGTCGGCCCTAACTATGGCTACACCTTC. J is TRBJ1-2 and V is TRBV27, with D uncertain. Trimming removed 6 bases from V and 0 bases from J, with 14 bases in between. The germline CDR1 and CDR2 sequences are MNHEY and SMNVEV (reference sequence). This CDR3 is built from 15 residues.

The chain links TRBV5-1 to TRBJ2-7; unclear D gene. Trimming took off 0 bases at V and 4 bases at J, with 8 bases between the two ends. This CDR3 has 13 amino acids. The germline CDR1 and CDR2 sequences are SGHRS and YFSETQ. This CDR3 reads CASSLELAYEQYF. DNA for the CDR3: TGCGCCAGCAGCTTGGAGCTGGCTTACGAGCAGTACTTC. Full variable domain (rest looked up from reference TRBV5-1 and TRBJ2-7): KAGVTQTPRYLIKTRGQQVTLSCSPISGHRSVSWYQQTPGQGLQFLFEYFSETQRNKGNFPGRFSGRQFSNSRSEMNVSTLELGDSALYLCASSLELAYEQYFGPGTRLTVT.

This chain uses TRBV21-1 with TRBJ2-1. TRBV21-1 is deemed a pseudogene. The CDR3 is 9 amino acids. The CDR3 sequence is CASTNEQFF. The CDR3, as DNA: TGTGCCAGCACCAATGAGCAGTTCTTC.

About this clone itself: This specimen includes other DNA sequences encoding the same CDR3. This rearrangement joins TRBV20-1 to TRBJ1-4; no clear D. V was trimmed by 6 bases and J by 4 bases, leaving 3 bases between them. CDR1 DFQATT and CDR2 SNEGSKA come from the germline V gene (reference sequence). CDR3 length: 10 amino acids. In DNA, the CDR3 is TGCAGTGCCAATAATGAAAAACTGTTTTTT. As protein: CSANNEKLFF.

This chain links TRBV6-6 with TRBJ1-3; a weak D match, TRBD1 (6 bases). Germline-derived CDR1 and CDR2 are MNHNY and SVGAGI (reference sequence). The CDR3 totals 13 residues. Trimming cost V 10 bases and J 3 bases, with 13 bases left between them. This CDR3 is CATLGGVGNTIYF. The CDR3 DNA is TGTGCCACCCTAGGGGGGGTTGGAAACACCATATATTTT.

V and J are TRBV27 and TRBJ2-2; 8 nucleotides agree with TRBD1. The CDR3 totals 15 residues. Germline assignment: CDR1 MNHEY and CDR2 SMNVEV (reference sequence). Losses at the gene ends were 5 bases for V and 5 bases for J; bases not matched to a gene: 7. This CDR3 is CASSPTGALTGELFF. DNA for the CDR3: TGTGCCAGCAGTCCGACAGGGGCGCTGACCGGGGAGCTGTTTTTT.

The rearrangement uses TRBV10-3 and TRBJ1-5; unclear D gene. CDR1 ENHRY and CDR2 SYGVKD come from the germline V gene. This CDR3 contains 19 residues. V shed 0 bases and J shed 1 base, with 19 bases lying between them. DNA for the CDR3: TGTGCCATCAGTGAGTCTAGTGTTCCGGGGAAGCAGAGCAATCAGCCCCAGCATTTT. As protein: CAISESSVPGKQSNQPQHF.

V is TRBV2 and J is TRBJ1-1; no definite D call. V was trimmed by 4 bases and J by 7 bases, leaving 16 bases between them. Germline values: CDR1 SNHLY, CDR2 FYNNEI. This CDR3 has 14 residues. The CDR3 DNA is TGTGCCAGCAGTGCCAACGCAGGAAGCCTTGAAGCTTTCTTT. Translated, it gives CASSANAGSLEAFF. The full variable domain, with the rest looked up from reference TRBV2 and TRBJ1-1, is EPEVTQTPSHQVTQMGQEVILRCVPISNHLYFYWYRQILGQKVEFLVSFYNNEISEKSEIFDDQFSVERPDGSNFTLKIRSTKLEDSAMYFCASSANAGSLEAFFGQGTRLTVV.

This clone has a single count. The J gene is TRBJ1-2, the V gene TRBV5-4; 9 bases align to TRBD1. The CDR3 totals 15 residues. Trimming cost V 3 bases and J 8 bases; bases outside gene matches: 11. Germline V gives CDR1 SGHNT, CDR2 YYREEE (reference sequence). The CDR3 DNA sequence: TGTGCCAGCAGCTATACCGGGACAGGGCGAGGAGGCTACACCTTC. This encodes CASSYTGTGRGGYTF.

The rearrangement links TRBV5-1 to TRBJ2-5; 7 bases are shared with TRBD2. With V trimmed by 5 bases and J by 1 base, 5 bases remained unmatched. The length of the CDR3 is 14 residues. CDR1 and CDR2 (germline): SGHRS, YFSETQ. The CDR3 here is CASSMGGIQETQYF. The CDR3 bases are TGCGCCAGCAGTATGGGGGGGATCCAAGAGACCCAGTACTTC.

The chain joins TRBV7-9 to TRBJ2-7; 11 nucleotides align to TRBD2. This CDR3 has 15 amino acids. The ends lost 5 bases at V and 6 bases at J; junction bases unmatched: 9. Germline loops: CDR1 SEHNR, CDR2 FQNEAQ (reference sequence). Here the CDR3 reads CASSPTLAGVLEQYF. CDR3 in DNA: TGTGCCAGCAGCCCGACACTAGCGGGAGTTCTCGAGCAGTACTTC.

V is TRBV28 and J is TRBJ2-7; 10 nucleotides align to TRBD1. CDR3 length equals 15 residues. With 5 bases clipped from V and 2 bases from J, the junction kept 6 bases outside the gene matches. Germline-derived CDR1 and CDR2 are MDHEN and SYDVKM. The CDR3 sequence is CASSTTGTGAYEQYF. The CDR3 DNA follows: TGTGCCAGCAGTACCACCGGGACAGGGGCCTACGAGCAGTACTTC.

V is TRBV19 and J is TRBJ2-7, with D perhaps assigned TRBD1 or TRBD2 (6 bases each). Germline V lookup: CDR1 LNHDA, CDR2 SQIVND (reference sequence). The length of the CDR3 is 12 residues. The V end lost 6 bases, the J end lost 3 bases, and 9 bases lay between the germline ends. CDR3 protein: CASRGGGYEQYF. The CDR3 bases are TGTGCCAGTAGAGGAGGGGGCTACGAGCAGTACTTC.

The CDR3: CASSLSSLAGSRNTIYF. Here the CDR3 DNA reads TGTGCCAGCAGCTTATCGTCACTGGCAGGGTCTAGAAACACCATATATTTT. The gene calls are TRBV5-6 and TRBJ1-3; D is possibly TRBD1 (5 bases). Germline values: CDR1 SGHDT, CDR2 YYEEEE. V was clipped by 2 bases and J by 5 bases, with 20 bases between them. The CDR3 is 17 amino acids.

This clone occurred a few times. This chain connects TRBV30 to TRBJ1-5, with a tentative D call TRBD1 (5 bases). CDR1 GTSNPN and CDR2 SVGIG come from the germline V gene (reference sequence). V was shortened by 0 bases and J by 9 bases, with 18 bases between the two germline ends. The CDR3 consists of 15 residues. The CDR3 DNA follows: TGTGCCTGGAGTGTACTCTCAGGGCCCCGATGGCCCCAGCATTTT. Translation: CAWSVLSGPRWPQHF.

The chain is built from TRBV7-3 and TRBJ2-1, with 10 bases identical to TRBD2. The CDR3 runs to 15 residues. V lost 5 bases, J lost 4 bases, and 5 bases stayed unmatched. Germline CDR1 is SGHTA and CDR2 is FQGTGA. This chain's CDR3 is CASSLAGDGYNEQFF. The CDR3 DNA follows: TGTGCCAGCAGCCTAGCGGGGGACGGATACAATGAGCAGTTCTTC.

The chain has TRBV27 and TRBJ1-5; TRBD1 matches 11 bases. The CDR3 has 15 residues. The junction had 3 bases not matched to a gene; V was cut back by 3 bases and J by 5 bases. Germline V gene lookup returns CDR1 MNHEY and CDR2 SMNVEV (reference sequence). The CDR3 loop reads CASSFLGQGDQPQHF. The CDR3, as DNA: TGTGCCAGCAGTTTTTTGGGACAGGGGGATCAGCCCCAGCATTTT.

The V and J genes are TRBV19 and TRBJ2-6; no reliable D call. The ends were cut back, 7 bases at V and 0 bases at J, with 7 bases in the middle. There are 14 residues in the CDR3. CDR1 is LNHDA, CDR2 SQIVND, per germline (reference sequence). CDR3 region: CASKEPSGANVLTF. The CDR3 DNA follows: TGTGCCAGTAAAGAGCCCTCTGGGGCCAACGTCCTGACTTTC. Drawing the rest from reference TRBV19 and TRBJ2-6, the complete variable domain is DGGITQSPKYLFRKEGQNVTLSCEQNLNHDAMYWYRQDPGQGLRLIYYSQIVNDFQKGDIAEGYSVSREKKESFPLTVTSAQKNPTAFYLCASKEPSGANVLTFGAGSRLTVL.

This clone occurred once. CDR3 sequence reads: CASRQEGQSNEKLFF. The CDR3 DNA reads as TGTGCCAGCAGGCAAGAGGGCCAGTCTAATGAAAAACTGTTTTTT. This chain joins TRBV7-9 and TRBJ1-4; D is ambiguous. The length of the CDR3 is 15 residues. V lost 6 bases, J lost 3 bases, and 14 bases lay in between. Per germline, CDR1 SEHNR and CDR2 FQNEAQ (reference sequence).

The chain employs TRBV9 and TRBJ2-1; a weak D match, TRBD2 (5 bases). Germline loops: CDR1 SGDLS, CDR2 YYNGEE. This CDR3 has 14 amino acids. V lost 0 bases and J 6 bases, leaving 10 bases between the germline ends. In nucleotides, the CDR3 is TGTGCCAGCAGCGTAGTAGGGAGCATCAATGAGCAGTTCTTC. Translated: CASSVVGSINEQFF.

In DNA form, the CDR3 reads TGTGCCAGCTCTGCTGCTAGCGGAAGCACAGATACGCAGTATTTT. Its translation is CASSAASGSTDTQYF. This chain links TRBV19 with TRBJ2-3, with 7 bases matching TRBD2. J was trimmed by 0 bases and V by 9 bases; bases with no gene match: 9. The CDR3 length is 15 residues. Germline V gene lookup returns CDR1 LNHDA and CDR2 SQIVND (reference sequence). Looking up the rest from reference TRBV19 and TRBJ2-3 gives the full variable domain: DGGITQSPKYLFRKEGQNVTLSCEQNLNHDAMYWYRQDPGQGLRLIYYSQIVNDFQKGDIAEGYSVSREKKESFPLTVTSAQKNPTAFYLCASSAASGSTDTQYFGPGTRLTVL.

CDR3 in amino acids: CASSRERRTSGESSYNEQFF. DNA of the CDR3: TGTGCCAGCAGTCGCGAAAGGCGGACTAGCGGGGAAAGCTCCTACAATGAGCAGTTCTTC. The chain has TRBV4-2 and TRBJ2-1, with 12 positions matching TRBD2. V was clipped by 6 bases and J by 0 bases; unmatched bases: 15. Germline CDR1 reads LGHNA; CDR2 reads YNFKEQ. The length of the CDR3 is 20 residues.

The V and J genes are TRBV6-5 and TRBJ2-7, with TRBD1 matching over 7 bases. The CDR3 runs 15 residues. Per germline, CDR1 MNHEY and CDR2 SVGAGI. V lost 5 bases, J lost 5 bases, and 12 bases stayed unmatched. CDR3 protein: CASSRNPDRAHEQYF. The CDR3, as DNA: TGTGCCAGCAGTCGTAATCCCGACAGGGCCCACGAGCAGTACTTC.